A single sample gave rise to the 10 T cell receptor beta chains below, sequenced in a study of regulatory T cells in long-lasting Graves disease. Construction of the TCR beta libraries employed iRepertoire HTBI primers in conjunction with Arm-PCR of CDR3 regions. A single record per CDR3 protein comes from TCRdb applying MiXCR to the multiplex PCR reads. The sample has 380,000 or so distinct CDR3 sequences; 16% are singletons. Time point given: newly diagnosed GD, antithyroid drugs for less than 3 months. PBMC RNA served as the TCR library source. These sequences were also reported in another study, on T cells in Graves' hyperthyroidism and ophthalmopathy.

The material sequenced was peripheral blood mononuclear cells (PBMCs), taken at new diagnosis, from a patient treated with antithyroid drugs. These receptors came from a woman aged 18-29 years with Graves disease.

This clonotype was seen more than once but under ten times. The genes are TRBV10-1 and TRBJ2-2; tentative D call: TRBD1 (7 bases). The V gene lost 4 bases and the J gene lost 6 bases, with 15 bases spanning the gap. The germline V gene encodes CDR1 WNHNN and CDR2 SYGVQD (reference sequence). The CDR3 runs to 15 residues. The CDR3 sequence: CASSVRTGGSGELFF. The DNA for the CDR3 is TGCGCCAGCAGTGTTAGGACAGGAGGGTCCGGGGAGCTGTTTTTT.

This clonotype occurred many times. The chain is built from TRBV20-1 and TRBJ1-5; 11 bases line up with TRBD1. The CDR3 covers 12 residues. Per germline, CDR1 DFQATT and CDR2 SNEGSKA (reference sequence). Trimming removed 6 bases from V and 9 bases from J; junction bases left unmatched: 4. The CDR3 spells CSAGQGVAPQHF. The CDR3 DNA follows: TGCAGTGCGGGACAGGGGGTAGCGCCCCAGCATTTT.

This clonotype was detected a few times. The rearrangement uses TRBV19 and TRBJ2-7, with 7 bases identical to TRBD2. There are 15 residues in the CDR3. Unmatched junction bases numbered 16, after V lost 10 bases and J lost 4 bases. The germline gives CDR1 LNHDA, CDR2 SQIVND (reference sequence). As DNA, the CDR3 is TGTGCCACCTCCAGGACCGCGGGAGAGCTTTACGAGCAGTACTTC. Amino acids: CATSRTAGELYEQYF.

This clonotype was seen many times. V usage is TRBV18 and J usage is TRBJ1-2; TRBD1 might be the D (6 bases). The CDR3 has 14 amino acids. In germline, CDR1 is KGHSH, CDR2 LQKENI. V was pared by 1 base and J by 2 bases, with 8 bases between. The DNA of the CDR3 is TGTGCCAGCTCACCACAGGACAGAAACTATGGCTACACCTTC. Its translation is CASSPQDRNYGYTF.

This clonotype was observed at least ten times. The chain carries TRBV12-3 or TRBV12-4 and TRBJ1-6, with TRBD1 as a possible D gene (6 bases). The CDR3 is made up of 15 amino acids. V was trimmed by 5 bases and J by 8 bases, leaving 16 bases between them. CDR3 sequence: CASSPAGGADSPLHF. The CDR3 DNA follows: TGTGCCAGCAGTCCCGCCGGGGGCGCGGATTCACCCCTCCACTTT.

This clonotype was counted at least ten times. The chain uses TRBV7-9 and TRBJ1-1, with D hard to call. V gave up 5 bases and J gave up 2 bases, with 12 bases separating them. Germline-derived CDR1 and CDR2 are SEHNR and FQNEAQ (reference sequence). This CDR3 has 14 residues. The CDR3, as DNA: TGTGCCAGCAGCCCTAATAGCCATAACACTGAAGCTTTCTTT. Translated, it gives CASSPNSHNTEAFF.

In its sample, this clonotype was seen many times. This chain uses TRBV10-3 with TRBJ2-3; TRBD1 might be the D (5 bases). CDR1 is ENHRY, CDR2 SYGVKD, per germline. V dropped 3 bases and J dropped 3 bases, with 10 bases sitting between them. This CDR3 contains 14 residues. CDR3 bases: TGTGCCATCAGTGATTTTAAGGGGACAGATACGCAGTATTTT. Its protein product is CAISDFKGTDTQYF.

Turning to this clonotype: A much more abundant neighbour one base away suggests this may be a read error. The V call is TRBV28, the J call TRBJ1-4, with unresolved D. Looked up from germline, CDR1 is MDHEN and CDR2 is SYDVKM. There are 16 residues in the CDR3. Trimming took 8 bases from V and 0 from J, leaving 16 bases between them. CDR3 sequence (DNA): TGTGCCAGCGGCTGCATCGGAGGGACAACTAATGAAAAACTGTTTTTT. Protein product: CASGCIGGTTNEKLFF. Looking up the rest from reference TRBV28 and TRBJ1-4 gives the full variable domain: DVKVTQSSRYLVKRTGEKVFLECVQDMDHENMFWYRQDPGLGLRLIYFSYDVKMKEKGDIPEGYSVSREKKERFSLILESASTNQTSMYLCASGCIGGTTNEKLFFGSGTQLSVL.

As regards this clonotype: A much larger clone lies one base from this, so it may be a read error. The chain carries TRBV28 and TRBJ2-7, with a tentative D call TRBD1 (6 bases). Germline V lookup: CDR1 MDHEN, CDR2 SYDVKM. The CDR3 loop spans 15 amino acids. The CDR3 loop reads CASEFGAGVSYERYF. The CDR3 DNA is TGTGCCAGCGAGTTTGGGGCAGGGGTTTCCTACGAGCGGTACTTC.

Many counts were recorded for this clonotype. Since a much larger clone is just one base distant, this may be a read error. The chain has TRBV11-2 and TRBJ2-7; D gene ambiguous. This CDR3 has 12 amino acids. V lost 3 bases, J lost 5 bases, and 8 bases lay in between. From germline, CDR1 is SGHAT and CDR2 FQNNGV. The CDR3 reads CASSFRSHEQYF. CDR3 coding DNA: TGTGCCAGCAGCTTCCGTTCCCACGAGCAGTACTTC.